A selection of T cell receptor beta chains follows, all from one sample in a study of shared clonotypes between healthy human individuals. The table came from immunoSEQ multiplex PCR; TCRdb's copy has only in-frame clones and leaves some out. The repertoire has 1,500,000 or so clones, 98% to 99% of them found once; the top ten carry approximately 0.4%. The sample was naive CD4+ T cells sorted from blood. The receptors were sampled from a young man in good health. Both conserved end residues are part of each CDR3. Fields, in order: V gene, D gene, J gene, clone size, CDR3 DNA, CDR3 protein. The D gene is left open where the match is weak. Only some rows state a clone size, as once, few, many or a class for expanded clones.

TRBV5-1	.	TRBJ1-5	.	TGCGCCAGCAGCCCTTTCCCCCAGGGAGAAGGCAATCAGCCCCAGCATTTT	CASSPFPQGEGNQPQHF
TRBV9	.	TRBJ2-6	.	TGTGCCAGCAGCTACCGAGGGGCCGGGGCCAACGTCCTGACTTTC	CASSYRGAGANVLTF
TRBV5-1	.	TRBJ1-1	.	TGCGCCAGCAGCATCCGGGACACAATGAACACTGAAGCTTTCTTT	CASSIRDTMNTEAFF
TRBV19	TRBD1	TRBJ1-5	.	TGTGCCAGTAGTATGCCGAAGAGGGGGCTCATGAGCAATCAGCCCCAGCATTTT	CASSMPKRGLMSNQPQHF
TRBV28	.	TRBJ2-7	.	TGTGCCAGCAGTTTATCGGGGGGCGCGAACCACGAGCAGTACTTC	CASSLSGGANHEQYF
TRBV27	.	TRBJ2-5	.	TGTGCCAGCAGGAGACAGCAAGAGACCCAGTACTTC	CASRRQQETQYF
TRBV5-4	TRBD1	TRBJ2-5	.	TGTGCCAGCAGCCTTGGGGAGACAGGGCAAGAGACCCAGTACTTC	CASSLGETGQETQYF
TRBV5-1	.	TRBJ2-1	.	TGCGCCAGCAGCCCCGGGACCGCGAATGAGCAGTTCTTC	CASSPGTANEQFF
TRBV6-1	.	TRBJ1-3	.	TGTGCCAGCAGTGAAGCGCACAGGGCTGGAAACACCATATATTTT	CASSEAHRAGNTIYF
TRBV10-3	.	TRBJ2-1	.	TGTGCCATCAGTGCACAAAGCTCCTACAATGAGCAGTTCTTC	CAISAQSSYNEQFF
TRBV19	.	TRBJ2-7	.	TGTGCCAGTAGTACTACCGGGCAGGACCTCGGCGAGCAGTACTTC	CASSTTGQDLGEQYF
TRBV2	TRBD2	TRBJ2-5	.	TGTGCCAGCAGTGGGCTAGCGGGAGGAGGAGAGACCCAGTACTTC	CASSGLAGGGETQYF
TRBV4-3	.	TRBJ2-7	.	TGCGCCAGCAGCCAAGTGCGTAACTCCTACGAGCAGTACTTC	CASSQVRNSYEQYF
TRBV6-1	.	TRBJ2-1	.	TGTGCCAGCAGGGAACAGAAGGGGGTGTCCTACAATGAGCAGTTCTTC	CASREQKGVSYNEQFF
TRBV7-3	TRBD1	TRBJ2-2	.	TGTGCCAGCAGCTTAGCCGGGACAGGGGGTGCCGGGGAGCTGTTTTTT	CASSLAGTGGAGELFF
TRBV7-8	.	TRBJ2-5	.	TGTGCCAGCACCGGACGGGCGGGACACGGGACCCAGTACTTC	CASTGRAGHGTQYF
TRBV9	TRBD1	TRBJ2-7	.	TGTGCCAGCAGCCCTACAGGGGGCAACAACGAGCAGTACTTC	CASSPTGGNNEQYF
TRBV27	.	TRBJ2-1	once	TGTGCCAGCACCCGGGTTGGCTCGAGCTCCTACAATGAGCAGTTCTTC	CASTRVGSSSYNEQFF
TRBV9	.	TRBJ2-1	.	TGTGCCAGCAGCGTAGCTGGACAGAGAATGAATGAGCAGTTCTTC	CASSVAGQRMNEQFF
TRBV18	.	TRBJ2-7	.	TGTGCCAGCTCACCCCCACCCGGGACCTACGAGCAGTACTTC	CASSPPPGTYEQYF
TRBV28	TRBD2	TRBJ2-7	.	TGTGCCAGCAGCCCACCCGAACTAGCGGGAGGGCGTCAGCAGTACTTC	CASSPPELAGGRQQYF
TRBV27	TRBD2	TRBJ2-6	once	TGTGCCAGCAGTTTATTAGGGACTAGCGGGAGGGCCAACGTCCTGACTTTC	CASSLLGTSGRANVLTF
TRBV5-1	TRBD2	TRBJ2-7	.	TGCGCCAGCAGCTTGGCCGGGGGGAGCTCCTACGAGCAGTACTTC	CASSLAGGSSYEQYF
TRBV21-1	.	TRBJ2-1	.	TGTGCCAGCAGCCTTTATCGGACTAGCGGGGGCGAGGGCTCCTACAATGAGCAGTTCTTC	CASSLYRTSGGEGSYNEQFF
TRBV4-1	.	TRBJ2-6	.	TGCGCCAGCAGCCAAGATCCAGCGGATGGGGCCAACGTCCTGACTTTC	CASSQDPADGANVLTF
TRBV5-1	TRBD1	TRBJ2-7	.	TGCGCCAGCAGCTTGGCTACGGACAGGGGCTCCTACGAGCAGTACTTC	CASSLATDRGSYEQYF
TRBV18	.	TRBJ2-3	.	TGTGCCAGCTCACCTTCTAGCGCCGCTAGCACAGATACGCAGTATTTT	CASSPSSAASTDTQYF